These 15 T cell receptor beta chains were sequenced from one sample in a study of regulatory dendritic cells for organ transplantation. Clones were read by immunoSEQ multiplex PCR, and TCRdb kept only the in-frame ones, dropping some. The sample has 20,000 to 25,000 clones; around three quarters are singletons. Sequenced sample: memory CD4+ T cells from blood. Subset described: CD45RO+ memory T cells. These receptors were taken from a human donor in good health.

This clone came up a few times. The CDR3 protein is CSVGNRRNTEAFF. In DNA form, the CDR3 reads TGCAGCGTTGGAAACAGACGAAACACTGAAGCTTTCTTT. This chain uses TRBV29-1 with TRBJ1-1; no clear D. Germline V gives CDR1 SQVTM, CDR2 ANQGSEA. There are 13 residues in the CDR3. V lost 4 bases and J lost 2, with 11 bases in between.

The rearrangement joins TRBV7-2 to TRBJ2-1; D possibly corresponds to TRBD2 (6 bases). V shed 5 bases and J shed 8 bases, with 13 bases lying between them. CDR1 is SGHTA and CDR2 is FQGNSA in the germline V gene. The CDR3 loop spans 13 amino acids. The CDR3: CASSRDWGDEQFF. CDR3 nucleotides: TGTGCCAGCAGCCGGGACTGGGGCGATGAGCAGTTCTTC.

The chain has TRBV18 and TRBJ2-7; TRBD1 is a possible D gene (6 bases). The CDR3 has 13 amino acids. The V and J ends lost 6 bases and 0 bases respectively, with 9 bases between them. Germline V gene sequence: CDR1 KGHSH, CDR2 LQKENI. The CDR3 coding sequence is TGTGCCAGCTCGTCGGACAGCTCCTACGAGCAGTACTTC. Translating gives CASSSDSSYEQYF.

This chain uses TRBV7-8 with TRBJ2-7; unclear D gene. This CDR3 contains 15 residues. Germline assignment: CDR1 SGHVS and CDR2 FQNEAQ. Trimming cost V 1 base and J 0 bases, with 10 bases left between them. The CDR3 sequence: CASSLVLQSSYEQYF. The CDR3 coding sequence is TGTGCCAGCAGCTTAGTCCTCCAGTCCTCCTACGAGCAGTACTTC.

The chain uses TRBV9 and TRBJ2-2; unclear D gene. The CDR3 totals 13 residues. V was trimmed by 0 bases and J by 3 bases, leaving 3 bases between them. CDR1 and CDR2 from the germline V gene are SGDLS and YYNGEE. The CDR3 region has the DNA TGTGCCAGCAGCGTAGCAGACACCGGGGAGCTGTTTTTT. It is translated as CASSVADTGELFF.

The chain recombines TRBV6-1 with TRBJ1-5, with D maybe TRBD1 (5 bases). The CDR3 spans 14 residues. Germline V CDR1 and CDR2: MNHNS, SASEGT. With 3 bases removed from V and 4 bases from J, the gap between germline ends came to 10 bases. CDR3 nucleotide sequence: TGTGCCAGCAGTGAGGGCGGGGGGAATCAGCCCCAGCATTTT. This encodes CASSEGGGNQPQHF.

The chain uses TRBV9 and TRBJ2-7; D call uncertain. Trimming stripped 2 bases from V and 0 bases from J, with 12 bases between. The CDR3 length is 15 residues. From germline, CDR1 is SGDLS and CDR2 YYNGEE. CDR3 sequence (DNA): TGTGCCAGCAGCGTCTCGCCGGGTATCTCCTACGAGCAGTACTTC. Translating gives CASSVSPGISYEQYF.

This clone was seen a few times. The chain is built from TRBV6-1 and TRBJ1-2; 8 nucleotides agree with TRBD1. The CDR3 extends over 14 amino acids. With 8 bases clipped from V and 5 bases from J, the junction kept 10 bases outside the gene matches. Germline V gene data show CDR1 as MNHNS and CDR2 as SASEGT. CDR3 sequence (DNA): TGTGCCAGCGTGCTTGGCCAGGGGGCTTATGGCTACACCTTC. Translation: CASVLGQGAYGYTF.

CDR3 loop: CASRDRRQGNTGELFF. The CDR3, as DNA: TGTGCCAGCAGGGACAGGCGCCAAGGGAACACCGGGGAGCTGTTTTTT. The V and J genes are TRBV6-6 and TRBJ2-2; 7 bases agree with TRBD1. This CDR3 spans 16 amino acids. Germline V CDR1 and CDR2: MNHNY, SVGAGI (reference sequence). The trim removed 6 bases at V and 1 base at J, leaving 8 bases unmatched.

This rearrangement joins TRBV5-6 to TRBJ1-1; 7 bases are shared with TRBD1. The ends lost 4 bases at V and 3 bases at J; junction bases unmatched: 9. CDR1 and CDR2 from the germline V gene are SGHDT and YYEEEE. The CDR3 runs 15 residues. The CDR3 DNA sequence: TGTGCCAGCAGCCCGGCAGGGGGATCGGACACTGAAGCTTTCTTT. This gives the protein CASSPAGGSDTEAFF.

The CDR3 sequence is CASSISGNTEAFF. Here the CDR3 DNA reads TGTGCCAGTAGTATCTCAGGGAACACTGAAGCTTTCTTT. The V gene is TRBV19, the J gene TRBJ1-1; no clear D. This CDR3 is 13 amino acids long. CDR1 and CDR2 (germline): LNHDA, SQIVND (reference sequence). Trimming cost V 3 bases and J 1 base, with 6 bases left between them.

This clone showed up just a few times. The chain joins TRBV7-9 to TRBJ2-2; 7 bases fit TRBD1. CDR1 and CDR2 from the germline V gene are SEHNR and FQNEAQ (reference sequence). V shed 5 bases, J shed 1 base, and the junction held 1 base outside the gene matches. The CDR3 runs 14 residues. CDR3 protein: CASSRTGNTGELFF. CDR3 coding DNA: TGTGCCAGCAGCCGGACAGGGAACACCGGGGAGCTGTTTTTT.

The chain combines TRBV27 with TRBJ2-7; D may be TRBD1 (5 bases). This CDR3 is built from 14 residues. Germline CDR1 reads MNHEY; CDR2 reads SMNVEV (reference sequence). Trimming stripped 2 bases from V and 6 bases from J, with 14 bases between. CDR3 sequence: CASSLSRQGGEQYF. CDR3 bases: TGTGCCAGCAGTTTAAGCCGTCAGGGTGGCGAGCAGTACTTC.

The CDR3 nucleotides read TGTGCCAGCAGTGATACGGACAATTCGGCTGGGGCCAACGTCCTGACTTTC. This sequence encodes CASSDTDNSAGANVLTF. The genes are TRBV2 and TRBJ2-6, with a possible D match to TRBD1 (5 bases). From germline, CDR1 is SNHLY and CDR2 FYNNEI. CDR3 length equals 17 residues. Trimming shortened V by 3 bases and J by 2 bases, and 14 bases separated the two germline ends.

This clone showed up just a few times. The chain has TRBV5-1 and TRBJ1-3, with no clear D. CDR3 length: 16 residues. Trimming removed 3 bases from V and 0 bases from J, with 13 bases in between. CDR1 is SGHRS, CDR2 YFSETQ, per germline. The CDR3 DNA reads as TGCGCCAGCAGCTATGGGCTATCCGGCTCTGGAAACACCATATATTTT. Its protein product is CASSYGLSGSGNTIYF.